This T cell receptor (beta chain) is from a study of T cell responses to AZD1222 COVID-19 vaccine. Germline V gene data show CDR1 as SEHNR and CDR2 as FQNEAQ (reference sequence). There are 15 residues in the CDR3. J lost 3 bases, V lost 1 base, and 5 bases had no gene match. The study, taken as a whole, reports: Regions 160-218 and 743-854 dominated among vaccine-associated CD4 TCRs spanning spike. Repertoire collection took place solely once the T cell response had peaked. Only a handful of people who got AZD1222 tested seropositive at baseline. Donors were mostly white British, more females; clonal diversity possibly underestimated.

In regard to this clone: Its antigen is unknown.

The data were produced by immunoSEQ multiplex PCR, yet TCRdb's version contains in-frame clones alone and is incomplete. Here the sample spans about 96,000 clones, 80% to 90% being singletons. This receptor was identified in an adult in good health. The rearrangement uses TRBV7-9 and TRBJ1-2, with 7 bases fitting TRBD1. The material was peripheral blood, obtained on day 0 of AZD1222 vaccination. The CDR3: CASSLGRGQYYGYTF. As DNA, the CDR3 is TGTGCCAGCAGCTTAGGAAGGGGACAGTACTATGGCTACACCTTC.